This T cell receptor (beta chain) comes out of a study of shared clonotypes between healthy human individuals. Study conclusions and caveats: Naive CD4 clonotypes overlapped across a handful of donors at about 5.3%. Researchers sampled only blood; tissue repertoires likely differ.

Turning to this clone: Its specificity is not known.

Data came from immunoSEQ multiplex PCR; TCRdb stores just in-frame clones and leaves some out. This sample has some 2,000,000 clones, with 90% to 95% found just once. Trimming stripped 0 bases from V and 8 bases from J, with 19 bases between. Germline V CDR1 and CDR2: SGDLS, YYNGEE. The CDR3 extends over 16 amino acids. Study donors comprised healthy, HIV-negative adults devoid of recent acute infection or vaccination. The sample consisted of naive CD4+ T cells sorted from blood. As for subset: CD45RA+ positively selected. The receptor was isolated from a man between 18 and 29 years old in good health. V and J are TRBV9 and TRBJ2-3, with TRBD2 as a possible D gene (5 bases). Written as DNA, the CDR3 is TGTGCCAGCAGCGTAGAAGAGGGTTTGGGTCCAGGTACGCAGTATTTT. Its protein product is CASSVEEGLGPGTQYF. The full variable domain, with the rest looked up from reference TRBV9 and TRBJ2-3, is DSGVTQTPKHLITATGQRVTLRCSPRSGDLSVYWYQQSLDQGLQFLIQYYNGEERAKGNILERFSAQQFPDLHSELNLSSLELGDSALYFCASSVEEGLGPGTQYFGPGTRLTVL.